These 11 T cell receptor beta chains share one sample of origin, sequenced in a study of blood T cell repertoires in COVID-19. Sequencing was performed with immunoSEQ multiplex PCR; in TCRdb, only in-frame clones are kept and a portion is missing. The sample carries some 200,000 clones, 81% recorded once. Sequencing used PBMCs or T cells enriched from blood (not recorded which). The receptors derive from a man in his forties who had recovered from COVID-19.

The V call is TRBV11-2, the J call TRBJ2-1; D perhaps matches TRBD2 (6 bases). The CDR3 spans 18 residues. V shed 2 bases and J shed 7 bases, with 24 bases lying between them. Germline V gives CDR1 SGHAT, CDR2 FQNNGV. CDR3 in amino acids: CASSLWGDPQTGRNEQFF. CDR3 nucleotides: TGTGCCAGCAGCTTATGGGGGGACCCTCAAACGGGGCGTAATGAGCAGTTCTTC.

In its sample, this clone was seen a few times. The chain recombines TRBV19 with TRBJ2-7; 11 bases line up with TRBD2. Germline V lookup: CDR1 LNHDA, CDR2 SQIVND (reference sequence). The length of the CDR3 is 14 residues. V was clipped by 5 bases and J by 3 bases; unmatched bases: 3. CDR3 DNA sequence: TGTGCCAGTAGTCTCGGACTAGCGGGCTACGAGCAGTACTTC. Translated, it gives CASSLGLAGYEQYF.

This clone came up once. The CDR3 reads CASSTDGQGFYGYTF. The DNA for the CDR3 is TGTGCCAGTAGTACTGATGGACAGGGATTCTATGGCTACACCTTC. J is TRBJ1-2 and V is TRBV19; 8 positions match TRBD1. Germline V gene data show CDR1 as LNHDA and CDR2 as SQIVND (reference sequence). There are 15 residues in the CDR3. V lost 4 bases and J lost 4; bases outside the gene matches: 8.

The chain recombines TRBV15 with TRBJ1-5; no definite D call. This CDR3 has 17 amino acids. Germline CDR1 reads LNHNV; CDR2 reads YYDKDF (reference sequence). Trimming pared 1 base from V and 0 bases from J, leaving 13 bases between. The CDR3 DNA reads as TGTGCCACCAGCAGAGCTTATGGGCTTTATAGCAATCAGCCCCAGCATTTT. Protein sequence: CATSRAYGLYSNQPQHF. Variable domain in full (rest from reference TRBV15 and TRBJ1-5): DAMVIQNPRYQVTQFGKPVTLSCSQTLNHNVMYWYQQKSSQAPKLLFHYYDKDFNNEADTPDNFQSRRPNTSFCFLDIRSPGLGDTAMYLCATSRAYGLYSNQPQHFGDGTRLSIL.

The count of this clone is one. The rearrangement joins TRBV27 to TRBJ2-1; TRBD2 agrees at 11 bases. The CDR3 is made up of 17 amino acids. Germline CDR1 MNHEY, CDR2 SMNVEV (reference sequence). The ends lost 5 bases at V and 7 bases at J; junction bases unmatched: 13. The CDR3 loop is CASSPYSGGATGNEQFF. The CDR3 DNA reads as TGTGCCAGCAGTCCCTATAGCGGGGGGGCCACTGGGAATGAGCAGTTCTTC.

This chain links TRBV10-3 with TRBJ2-2; D perhaps matches TRBD1 (5 bases). Looked up from germline, CDR1 is ENHRY and CDR2 is SYGVKD. Trimming left V 10 bases short and J 5 bases short, with 17 bases between. The CDR3 is made up of 14 amino acids. The CDR3 here is CATSGAGKTGELFF. The CDR3 coding sequence is TGTGCCACCTCTGGGGCAGGGAAGACCGGGGAGCTGTTTTTT.

The chain couples TRBV5-8 to TRBJ2-1; D uncertain. Germline CDR1 is SGHTS and CDR2 is YDEGEE. The CDR3 sequence is 13 residues long. Trimming removed 4 bases at V and 6 bases at J, with 11 bases between. The CDR3 region has the DNA TGTGCCAGCAGCCCCAATGCTATCAATGAGCAGTTCTTC. Protein: CASSPNAINEQFF.

The chain uses TRBV11-2 and TRBJ1-1, with D possibly being TRBD1 (5 bases). The V gene's germline CDR1 is SGHAT and CDR2 FQNNGV. V dropped 0 bases and J dropped 8 bases, with 13 bases sitting between them. The CDR3 totals 14 residues. CDR3 coding DNA: TGTGCCAGCAGCTTAGATCGGGGGAGTATGGAAGCTTTCTTT. Translation: CASSLDRGSMEAFF.

The rearrangement links TRBV19 to TRBJ2-2, with 9 nucleotides matching TRBD1. The CDR3 consists of 15 residues. V dropped 3 bases and J dropped 6; count of bases not matched to a gene: 5. Germline CDR1 is LNHDA and CDR2 is SQIVND (reference sequence). Here the CDR3 DNA reads TGTGCCAGTAGTATTGATGGACAGGGGTCCGGGGAGCTGTTTTTT. Translated, it gives CASSIDGQGSGELFF.

The rearrangement links TRBV7-9 to TRBJ1-6; TRBD1 is a possible D gene (5 bases). CDR3 length: 16 residues. Between the trimmed V and J ends, which lost 6 bases and 5 bases, there was a span of 17 bases. Germline V lookup: CDR1 SEHNR, CDR2 FQNEAQ (reference sequence). Written as DNA, the CDR3 is TGTGCCAGCAGGGAGGGGCCCCGAGGAAATAATTCACCCCTCCACTTT. It encodes CASREGPRGNNSPLHF.

V usage is TRBV6-1 and J usage is TRBJ1-5; D is unclear. Trimming stripped 2 bases from V and 5 bases from J, with 7 bases between. CDR1 and CDR2 (germline): MNHNS, SASEGT. This CDR3 contains 13 residues. The CDR3 DNA is TGTGCCAGCAGTGAACAATTTTATCAGCCCCAGCATTTT. This sequence encodes CASSEQFYQPQHF.